This entry features one TCR beta chain sequence. As processed by the authors: By means of reference gene primer amplification, nucleated cell counts were estimated. Here immunoSEQ multiplex PCR was the method, and the copy in TCRdb shows in-frame clones only, minus some. D and trimming come from the DNA, and the V and J calls and clone size come from that table. The top ten hold about 20% of the sample, which has approximately 21,000 clones, approximately 73% seen once. These data come from a study of blood T cell repertoires in COVID-19. Study in general: Both acute and convalescent COVID-19 samples were obtained from the United States, Italy and Spain. T cells, B-cell-depleted T cells, or PBMCs provided the cDNA or gDNA that served as material.

Germline V CDR1 and CDR2: MDHEN, SYDVKM. This CDR3 contains 12 residues. V shed 11 bases and J shed 5 bases, with 15 bases lying between them. This TCR came from a human donor in a cohort sampled during active or convalescent COVID-19. The chain is built from TRBV28 and TRBJ1-2, with D perhaps matching TRBD1 (6 bases). What was sequenced was peripheral blood. This CDR3 reads CAAGGGDYGYTF. CDR3 coding DNA: TGTGCCGCCGGAGGGGGGGATTATGGCTACACCTTC.